This T cell receptor beta chain derives from a study of T cell responses to AZD1222 COVID-19 vaccine. Trimming removed 9 bases from V and 5 bases from J, with 13 bases in between. This CDR3 contains 12 residues. Study-level findings and limits: Donors in the cohort were predominantly white British and more often female, and clonal diversity was possibly underestimated. Repertoire samples came only from after the peak T cell response.

TCRdb's table, derived via immunoSEQ multiplex PCR, lists solely in-frame clones and lacks some. The sample yields under 150,000 clones, 75% to 95% seen once. For this clone: Its target is not known.

Sample: peripheral blood, taken on day 0 of MenACWY control vaccination. This sequence joins TRBV23-1 and TRBJ1-1; tentatively, D is TRBD1 (6 bases). TRBV23-1 is flagged as an ORF with uncertain function. The clonotype was recovered from an adult in good health. CDR3 DNA sequence: TGCGCCAGACCCAGGGGAGGGACTGAAGCTTTCTTT. This encodes CARPRGGTEAFF.